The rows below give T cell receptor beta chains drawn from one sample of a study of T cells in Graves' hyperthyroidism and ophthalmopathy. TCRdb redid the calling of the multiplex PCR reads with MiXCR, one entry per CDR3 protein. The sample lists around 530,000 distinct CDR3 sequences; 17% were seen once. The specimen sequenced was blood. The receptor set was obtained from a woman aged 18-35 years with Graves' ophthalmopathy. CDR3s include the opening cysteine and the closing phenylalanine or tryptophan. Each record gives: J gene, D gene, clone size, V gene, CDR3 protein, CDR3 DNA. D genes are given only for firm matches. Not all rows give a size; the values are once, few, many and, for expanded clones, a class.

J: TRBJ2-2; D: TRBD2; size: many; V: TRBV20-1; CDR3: CSASGRDTGELFF; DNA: TGCAGTGCTAGCGGGAGGGACACCGGGGAGCTGTTTTTT
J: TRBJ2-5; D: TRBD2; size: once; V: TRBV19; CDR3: CASSISGGQETQYF; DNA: TGTGCCAGTAGTATTAGCGGGGGACAAGAGACCCAGTACTTC
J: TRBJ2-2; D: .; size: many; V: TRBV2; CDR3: CASSELRGNTGELFF; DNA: TGTGCCAGCAGTGAATTAAGGGGGAACACCGGGGAGCTGTTTTTT
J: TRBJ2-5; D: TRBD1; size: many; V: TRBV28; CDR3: CASSRHGQGFETQYF; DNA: TGTGCCAGCAGCCGCCATGGACAGGGATTCGAGACCCAGTACTTC
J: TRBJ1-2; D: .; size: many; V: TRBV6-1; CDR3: CASSEATGYGYTF; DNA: TGTGCCAGCAGTGAGGCGACGGGATATGGCTACACCTTC
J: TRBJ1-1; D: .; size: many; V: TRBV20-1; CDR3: CSASGGRVTEAFF; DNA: TGCAGTGCTAGTGGGGGGCGGGTCACTGAAGCTTTCTTT
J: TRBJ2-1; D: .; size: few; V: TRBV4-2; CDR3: CASSQAGQDNEQFF; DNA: TGTGCCAGCAGCCAAGCCGGACAAGACAATGAGCAGTTCTTC
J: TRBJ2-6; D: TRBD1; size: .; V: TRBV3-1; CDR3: CASSQSGTGASSGANVLTF; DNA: TGTGCCAGCAGCCAGTCCGGGACAGGGGCCTCATCTGGGGCCAACGTCCTGACTTTC
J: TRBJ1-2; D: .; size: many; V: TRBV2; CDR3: CASSEEGPLYGYTF; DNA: TGTGCCAGCAGTGAGGAAGGCCCCCTCTATGGCTACACCTTC
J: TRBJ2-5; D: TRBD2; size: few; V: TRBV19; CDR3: CASSFAGALQETQYF; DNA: TGTGCCAGTAGTTTTGCGGGAGCCTTACAAGAGACCCAGTACTTC
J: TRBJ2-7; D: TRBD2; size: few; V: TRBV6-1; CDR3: CASSYVRESPEQYF; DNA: TGTGCCAGCAGTTATGTGCGGGAGTCGCCCGAGCAGTACTTC
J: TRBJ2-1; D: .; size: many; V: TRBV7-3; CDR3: CASSPAPPWQYNEQFF; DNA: TGTGCCAGCAGCCCCGCCCCCCCGTGGCAGTACAATGAGCAGTTCTTC
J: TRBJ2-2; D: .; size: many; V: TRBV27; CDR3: CASSLTGWDGELFF; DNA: TGTGCCAGCAGTTTAACCGGTTGGGACGGGGAGCTGTTTTTT
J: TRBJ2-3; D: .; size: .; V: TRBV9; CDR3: CASSALEGTDTQYF; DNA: TGTGCCAGCAGCGCCTTGGAGGGCACAGATACGCAGTATTTT
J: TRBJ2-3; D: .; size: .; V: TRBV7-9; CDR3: CASSWDSTDTQYF; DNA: TGTGCCAGCAGCTGGGATTCCACAGATACGCAGTATTTT
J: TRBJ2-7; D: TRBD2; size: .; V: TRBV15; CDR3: CATSNLGGYEQYF; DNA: TGTGCCACCAGCAATCTCGGGGGGTACGAGCAGTACTTC
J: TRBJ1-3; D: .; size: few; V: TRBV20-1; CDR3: CSAGPGDGNTIYF; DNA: TGCAGTGCTGGACCGGGAGACGGAAACACCATATATTTT
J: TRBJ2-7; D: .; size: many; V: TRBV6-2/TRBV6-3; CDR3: CASSYHRDAYEQYF; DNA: TGTGCCAGCAGTTACCACAGGGACGCCTACGAGCAGTACTTC
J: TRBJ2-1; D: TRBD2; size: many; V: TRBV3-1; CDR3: CASNQAGGNYNEQFF; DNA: TGTGCCAGTAACCAGGCGGGGGGAAATTACAATGAGCAGTTCTTC
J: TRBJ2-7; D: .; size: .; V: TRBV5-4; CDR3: CASSLVGGFYEQYF; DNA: TGTGCCAGCAGCTTGGTGGGGGGATTCTACGAGCAGTACTTC
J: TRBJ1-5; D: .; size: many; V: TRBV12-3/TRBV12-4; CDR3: CASSLRLWGGGGQPQHF; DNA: TGTGCCAGCAGTTTGAGGTTGTGGGGGGGAGGCGGTCAGCCCCAGCATTTT
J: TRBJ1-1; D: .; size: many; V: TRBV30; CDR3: CACPGSWGTEAFF; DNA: TGTGCCTGCCCGGGATCTTGGGGGACTGAAGCTTTCTTT
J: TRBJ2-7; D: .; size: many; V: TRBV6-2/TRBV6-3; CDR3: CASSRIDRSSYEQYF; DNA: TGTGCCAGCAGCCGTATTGACAGGAGCTCCTACGAGCAGTACTTC
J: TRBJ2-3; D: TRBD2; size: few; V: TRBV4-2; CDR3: CASSQVLAGVGDTQYF; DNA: TGTGCCAGCAGCCAAGTGCTAGCGGGGGTCGGAGATACGCAGTATTTT
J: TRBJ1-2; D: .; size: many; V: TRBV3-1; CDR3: CASSQEGMKLNYGYTF; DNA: TGTGCCAGCAGCCAAGAAGGAATGAAGCTAAACTATGGCTACACCTTC
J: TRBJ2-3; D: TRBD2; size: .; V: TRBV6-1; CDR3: CASSDRLAGGPDTQYF; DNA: TGTGCCAGCAGTGACCGTCTAGCGGGGGGGCCAGATACGCAGTATTTT
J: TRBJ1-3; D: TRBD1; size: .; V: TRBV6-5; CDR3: CASSYYRTGEYHTIYF; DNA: TGTGCCAGCAGTTACTATAGGACAGGGGAGTACCACACCATATATTTT
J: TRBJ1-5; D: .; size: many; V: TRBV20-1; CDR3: CSARDRASAQPQHF; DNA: TGCAGTGCTAGAGACAGGGCCTCCGCTCAGCCCCAGCATTTT
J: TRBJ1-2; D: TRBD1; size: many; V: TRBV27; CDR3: CASTLRTGGHYGYTF; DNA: TGTGCCAGCACCTTAAGGACAGGGGGCCACTATGGCTACACCTTC
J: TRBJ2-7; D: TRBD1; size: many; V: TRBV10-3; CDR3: CAIRDREFYEQYF; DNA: TGTGCCATCAGGGACAGGGAGTTCTACGAGCAGTACTTC
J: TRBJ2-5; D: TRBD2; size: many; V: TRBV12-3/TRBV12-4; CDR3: CASSLRLAGGVETQYF; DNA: TGTGCCAGCAGTCTCCGATTAGCGGGGGGTGTAGAGACCCAGTACTTC
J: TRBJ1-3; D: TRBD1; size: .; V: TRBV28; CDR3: CASSQPGTGRSGNTIYF; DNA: TGTGCCAGCAGCCAGCCCGGGACAGGCCGCTCTGGAAACACCATATATTTT
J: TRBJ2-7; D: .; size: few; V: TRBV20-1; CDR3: CSTRLRHEQYF; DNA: TGCAGTACCCGACTTCGGCACGAGCAGTACTTC
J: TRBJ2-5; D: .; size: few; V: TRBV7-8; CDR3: CASAPPRQETQYF; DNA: TGTGCCAGCGCCCCCCCCAGGCAGGAGACCCAGTACTTC
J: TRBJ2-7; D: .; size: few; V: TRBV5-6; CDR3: CASSLWDTTYEQYF; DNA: TGTGCCAGCAGCTTGTGGGACACGACCTACGAGCAGTACTTC
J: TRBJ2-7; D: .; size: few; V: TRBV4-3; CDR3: CASSPWLAYEQYF; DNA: TGCGCCAGCAGCCCCTGGCTTGCCTACGAGCAGTACTTC
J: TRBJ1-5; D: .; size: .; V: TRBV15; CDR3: CATSRDPWRGGSNQPQHF; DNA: TGTGCCACCAGCAGAGACCCCTGGCGAGGGGGTAGCAATCAGCCCCAGCATTTT
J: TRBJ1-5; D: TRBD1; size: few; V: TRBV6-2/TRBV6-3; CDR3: CASSYPDRVGSQPQHF; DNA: TGTGCCAGCAGTTACCCCGACAGGGTCGGGAGTCAGCCCCAGCATTTT
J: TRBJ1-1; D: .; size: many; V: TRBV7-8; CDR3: CASSLGQGRDTEAFF; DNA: TGTGCCAGCAGCTTAGGCCAAGGGAGGGACACTGAAGCTTTCTTT
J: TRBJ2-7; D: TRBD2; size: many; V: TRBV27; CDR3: CASSSGGTYEQYF; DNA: TGTGCCAGCAGCTCGGGGGGTACCTACGAGCAGTACTTC
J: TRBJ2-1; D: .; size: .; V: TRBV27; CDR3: CASSLPGRPTLYNEQFF; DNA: TGTGCCAGCAGTTTGCCGGGACGGCCAACCCTCTACAATGAGCAGTTCTTC
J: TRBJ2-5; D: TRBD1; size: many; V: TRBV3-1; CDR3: CASSARGQGEETQYF; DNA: TGTGCCAGCAGCGCCCGGGGACAGGGTGAAGAGACCCAGTACTTC
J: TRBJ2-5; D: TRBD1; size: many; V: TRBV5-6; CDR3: CASISTGSEETQYF; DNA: TGTGCCAGCATCTCGACAGGGAGCGAGGAGACCCAGTACTTC
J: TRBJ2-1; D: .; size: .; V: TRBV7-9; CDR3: CASSEQGRSEQFF; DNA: TGTGCCAGCAGCGAACAGGGGAGGAGTGAGCAGTTCTTC
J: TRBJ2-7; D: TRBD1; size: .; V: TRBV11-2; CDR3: CASRTGTGDYEQYF; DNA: TGTGCCAGCAGGACCGGGACAGGGGATTACGAGCAGTACTTC
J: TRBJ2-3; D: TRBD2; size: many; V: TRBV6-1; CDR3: CASNRLAGVPDTQYF; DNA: TGTGCCAGCAACCGACTAGCGGGAGTGCCAGATACGCAGTATTTT
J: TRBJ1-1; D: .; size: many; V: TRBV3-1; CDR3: CASSRKMNTEAFF; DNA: TGTGCCAGCAGCCGAAAGATGAACACTGAAGCTTTCTTT
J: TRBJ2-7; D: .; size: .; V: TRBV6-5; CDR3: CASSYSTSGTYEQYF; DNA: TGTGCCAGCAGTTACTCGACATCGGGGACCTACGAGCAGTACTTC
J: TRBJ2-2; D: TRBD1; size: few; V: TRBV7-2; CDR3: CASSRDRGGSEELFF; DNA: TGTGCCAGCAGCCGGGACAGGGGAGGGTCCGAGGAGCTGTTTTTT
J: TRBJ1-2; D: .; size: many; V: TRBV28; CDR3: CASSFGGVTRGYTF; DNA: TGTGCCAGCAGTTTCGGGGGGGTTACTCGTGGCTACACCTTC
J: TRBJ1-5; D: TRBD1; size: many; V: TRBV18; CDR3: CASSLTGTGVGQPQHF; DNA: TGTGCCAGCTCACTAACCGGGACAGGGGTTGGTCAGCCCCAGCATTTT
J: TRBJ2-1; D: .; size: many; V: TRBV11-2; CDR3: CASSTGLSSYNEQFF; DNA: TGTGCCAGCAGCACGGGCCTTAGCTCCTACAATGAGCAGTTCTTC
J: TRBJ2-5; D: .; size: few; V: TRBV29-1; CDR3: CSVGRNSQETQYF; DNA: TGCAGCGTGGGGCGGAACAGCCAAGAGACCCAGTACTTC
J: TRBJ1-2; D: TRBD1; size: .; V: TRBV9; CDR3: CASSVGTAYGYTF; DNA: TGTGCCAGCAGCGTGGGGACAGCTTATGGCTACACCTTC
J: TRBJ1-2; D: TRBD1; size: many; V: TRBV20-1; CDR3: CSAGTGIHGLDGYTF; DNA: TGCAGTGCCGGGACAGGGATTCACGGATTGGATGGCTACACCTTC
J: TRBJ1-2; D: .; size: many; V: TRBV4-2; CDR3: CASSQGAQQGYGYTF; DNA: TGTGCCAGCAGCCAAGGGGCACAACAAGGCTATGGCTACACCTTC
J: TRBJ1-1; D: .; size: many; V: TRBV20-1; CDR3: CSARKAAGQLNTEAFF; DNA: TGCAGTGCTAGAAAAGCGGCCGGACAGCTGAACACTGAAGCTTTCTTT
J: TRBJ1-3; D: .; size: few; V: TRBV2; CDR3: CASRDSHSGTTIYF; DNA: TGTGCCAGCAGGGATAGTCACTCTGGAACCACCATATATTTT
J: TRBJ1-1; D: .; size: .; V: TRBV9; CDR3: CASRTTEGDTEAFF; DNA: TGTGCCAGCCGTACAACCGAGGGGGACACTGAAGCTTTCTTT
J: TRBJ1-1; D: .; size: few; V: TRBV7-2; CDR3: CASSLGRGSEAFF; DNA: TGTGCCAGCAGCTTGGGAAGAGGATCCGAAGCTTTCTTT